These 10 T cell receptor beta chains were all obtained from the same sample, sequenced in a study of OX40 agonist ivuxolimab in advanced cancers. TCRdb keeps only in-frame clones here, not all; method: immunoSEQ multiplex PCR. The data show 70,000 or so clones, with 86% seen just once and 0.55% to 0.7% held by the top ten. The specimen was CD4+ or CD8+ T cells sorted from blood, collected in a trial of the OX40 agonist ivuxolimab. The receptors stem from an adult with an advanced solid tumor such as melanoma, head and neck, liver or kidney cancer.

The chain joins TRBV6-6 to TRBJ1-1; tentative D call: TRBD1 (5 bases). V dropped 2 bases and J dropped 5 bases, with 12 bases sitting between them. Germline loops: CDR1 MNHNY, CDR2 SVGAGI (reference sequence). The CDR3 sequence is 14 residues long. The CDR3 coding sequence is TGTGCCAGCAGTTACGCAGGGTACGGGACTGAAGCTTTCTTT. This codes for CASSYAGYGTEAFF.

The genes are TRBV5-7 and TRBJ2-7, with 7 nucleotides matching TRBD1. Being an ORF, TRBV5-7 has a function that is uncertain. Losses at the gene ends were 1 base for V and 4 bases for J; bases not matched to a gene: 2. The CDR3 has 13 amino acids. In DNA form, the CDR3 reads TGTGCCAGCAGCTTGTTACAGGGGTACGAGCAGTACTTC. Protein sequence: CASSLLQGYEQYF.

The chain couples TRBV2 to TRBJ1-4; a weak D match, TRBD1 (5 bases). This CDR3 has 14 residues. Looked up from germline, CDR1 is SNHLY and CDR2 is FYNNEI. V was pared by 6 bases and J by 7 bases, with 15 bases between. The CDR3 is CASRDGGVREKLFF. CDR3 in DNA: TGTGCCAGCAGGGACGGGGGGGTTCGTGAAAAACTGTTTTTT.

The V gene is TRBV5-1, the J gene TRBJ2-3; 8 nucleotides agree with TRBD2. There are 14 residues in the CDR3. CDR1 and CDR2 from the germline V gene are SGHRS and YFSETQ. V lost 0 bases to trimming and J lost 14 bases; unmatched junction nucleotides: 11. The CDR3 DNA follows: TGCGCCAGCAGCTTGGGGCTAGCGGGTACTGAAAGGTATTTT. Its protein is CASSLGLAGTERYF.

This chain connects TRBV19 to TRBJ2-7; the D gene is possibly TRBD1 (6 bases). Germline V gene sequence: CDR1 LNHDA, CDR2 SQIVND (reference sequence). Trimming removed 4 bases from V and 3 bases from J, with 10 bases in between. CDR3 length: 13 residues. CDR3 DNA: TGTGCCAGTAGTAGGGACAACAGCTACGAGCAGTACTTC. Its protein product is CASSRDNSYEQYF.

This clone was detected only once. The rearrangement joins TRBV6-5 to TRBJ1-1; no clear D gene. Trimming took off 2 bases at V and 5 bases at J, with 12 bases between the two ends. This CDR3 contains 14 residues. From germline, CDR1 is MNHEY and CDR2 SVGAGI. DNA of the CDR3: TGTGCCAGCAGTTACCCGTCTGCGAGGACTGAAGCTTTCTTT. Its protein is CASSYPSARTEAFF.

The chain carries TRBV5-1 and TRBJ2-1, with TRBD2 identical over 8 bases. J was trimmed by 8 bases and V by 8 bases; bases with no gene match: 15. CDR1 is SGHRS, CDR2 YFSETQ, per germline. The length of the CDR3 is 15 residues. In DNA form, the CDR3 reads TGCGCCAGTAGAACCGGGACTAGGGGGGTTGATGAGCAGTTCTTC. Residues: CASRTGTRGVDEQFF.

V and J are TRBV4-3 and TRBJ1-6; TRBD1 matches 10 bases. Unmatched junction bases numbered 10, after V lost 2 bases and J lost 9 bases. CDR3 length equals 17 residues. Germline CDR1 and CDR2: LGHNA and YSLEER. CDR3 in amino acids: CASSQNEATGGASPLHF. CDR3 coding DNA: TGCGCCAGCAGCCAAAACGAAGCGACAGGGGGCGCTTCACCCCTCCACTTT.

In its sample, this clone is medium-sized. V gene TRBV27 combines with J gene TRBJ2-1; 12 nucleotides line up with TRBD2. V lost 5 bases to trimming and J lost 9 bases; unmatched junction nucleotides: 8. From germline, CDR1 is MNHEY and CDR2 SMNVEV (reference sequence). The CDR3 runs to 15 residues. CDR3 in DNA: TGTGCCAGCAGTCCCCTAGCGGGGGGGAGGGGTGAGCAGTTCTTC. Protein product: CASSPLAGGRGEQFF.

V gene TRBV9 combines with J gene TRBJ1-1; D perhaps matches TRBD1 (6 bases). This CDR3 is 15 amino acids long. V was trimmed by 0 bases and J by 1 base, leaving 10 bases between them. Germline CDR1 SGDLS, CDR2 YYNGEE. CDR3 bases: TGTGCCAGCAGCGTAGGATGGGGGCAGAACACTGAAGCTTTCTTT. It specifies CASSVGWGQNTEAFF.